These 21 T cell receptor beta chains came from one sample sequenced in a study of metastatic and nonmetastatic thyroid tumors (dated by TCRdb to 2019 to 2021). The receptor library was made with PCR. This sample was sequenced with an Illumina HiSeq 4000. TCRdb itself trimmed the public reads at Q25 with fastp, ran MiXCR and retained productive beta chains. This sample is represented by some 16,000 clones; roughly a quarter of them were singletons. The top ten hold approximately 8.4% of the sample. None of the patients had been given any treatment before thyroid surgery. The sample comprised tumor tissue. These receptor sequences come from a female donor with papillary thyroid cancer or a benign thyroid nodule (not recorded which). Some clones in this sample may be carry-over from other donors' samples.

At least ten counts were recorded for this clone. One end of the junction is discordant with germline, which a read error may explain. The chain recombines TRBV3-1 with TRBJ2-3; TRBD2 aligns across 10 bases. The CDR3 totals 13 residues. CDR1 LGHDT and CDR2 YNNKEL come from the germline V gene (reference sequence). The DNA for the CDR3 is TGTGCCAGCAGCCGGCTAGCGGGAGATACGCTGTATTTT. Translated, it gives CASSRLAGDTLYF.

The V gene is TRBV28, the J gene TRBJ1-2, with unresolved D. CDR1 is MDHEN and CDR2 is SYDVKM in the germline V gene. The CDR3 runs 14 residues. The ends were cut back, 6 bases at V and 5 bases at J, with 16 bases in the middle. The CDR3 region has the DNA TGTGCCAGCAGGCAGACGGTCGGGTGGTATGGCTACACCTTC. Translated, it gives CASRQTVGWYGYTF.

The V and J genes are TRBV6-1 and TRBJ2-3, with TRBD2 matching 12 bases. The germline V gene encodes CDR1 MNHNS and CDR2 SASEGT. Unmatched junction bases numbered 0, after V lost 4 bases and J lost 1 base. The CDR3 consists of 15 residues. CDR3 protein: CASSGLAGGTDTQYF. The CDR3 coding sequence is TGTGCCAGCAGTGGACTAGCGGGAGGCACAGATACGCAGTATTTT.

The rearrangement links TRBV2 to TRBJ2-3; no clear D gene. This CDR3 is built from 13 residues. The germline V gene encodes CDR1 SNHLY and CDR2 FYNNEI. Trimming left V 9 bases short and J 6 bases short, with 16 bases between. In DNA, the CDR3 is TGTGCCAGTATCCGAGCCCTGGGGGATACGCAGTATTTT. Amino acids: CASIRALGDTQYF.

The chain recombines TRBV20-1 with TRBJ2-1; TRBD2 matches at 10 bases. This CDR3 region has 16 residues. Germline trimming cut 2 bases from V and 8 bases from J; bases unmatched to any gene: 12. CDR1 and CDR2 (germline): DFQATT, SNEGSKA (reference sequence). The CDR3: CSARLAGAKLFHEQFF. CDR3 nucleotides: TGCAGTGCTAGACTAGCGGGAGCTAAATTGTTTCATGAGCAGTTCTTC.

At least ten counts were recorded for this clone. The genes are TRBV9 and TRBJ2-7; possibly TRBD2 for D (7 bases). The germline CDR1 and CDR2 sequences are SGDLS and YYNGEE. Trimming removed 0 bases at V and 5 bases at J, with 18 bases between. The CDR3 has 16 amino acids. The CDR3, as DNA: TGTGCCAGCAGCGTAGCGGGGGGCGGGAGTCTCCACGAGCAGTACTTC. This codes for CASSVAGGGSLHEQYF.

This clone was counted at least ten times. The rearrangement joins TRBV10-3 to TRBJ1-1; the D is unclear. The germline gives CDR1 ENHRY, CDR2 SYGVKD. CDR3 length: 12 residues. V lost 4 bases and J lost 1, with 4 bases in between. In DNA, the CDR3 is TGTGCCATCAGTGGGCCGAACACTGAAGCTTTCTTT. This encodes CAISGPNTEAFF.

This clone is medium-sized by share. The chain uses TRBV28 and TRBJ2-7; perhaps D is TRBD1 or TRBD2 (5 bases each). Trimming cost V 5 bases and J 7 bases, with 15 bases left between them. The length of the CDR3 is 13 residues. CDR1 MDHEN and CDR2 SYDVKM come from the germline V gene. CDR3 amino acids: CASSRSGPSEQYF. DNA for the CDR3: TGTGCCAGCAGTCGATCGGGACCCTCTGAGCAGTACTTC.

This clone was counted ten times or more. This sequence joins TRBV6-1 and TRBJ1-2; D is possibly TRBD1 (5 bases). The CDR3 length is 16 residues. Germline V gives CDR1 MNHNS, CDR2 SASEGT. V lost 5 bases and J 4 bases, leaving 20 bases between the germline ends. CDR3 in DNA: TGTGCCAGCAGTCCGGAAGGGGCCTCGCAATTCTATGGCTACACCTTC. This translates into CASSPEGASQFYGYTF.

This clone ranks as medium-sized. The chain carries TRBV12-3 or TRBV12-4 and TRBJ1-1; 8 positions agree with TRBD1. Trimming at V came to 5 bases and at J to 6 bases, leaving 8 bases not matched to a gene. CDR3 length: 14 amino acids. The CDR3, as DNA: TGTGCCAGCAGTATACCTGGACAGGGAGCTGAAGCTTTCTTT. It encodes CASSIPGQGAEAFF.

There are many counts of this clone. Other DNA sequences within the sample encode an identical CDR3. This chain links TRBV3-1 with TRBJ2-3; no clear D. CDR3 length: 13 residues. The germline gives CDR1 LGHDT, CDR2 YNNKEL (reference sequence). The V and J ends lost 3 bases and 3 bases respectively, with 7 bases between them. In nucleotides, the CDR3 is TGTGCCAGCAGCCAGAGAGGAACAGATACGCAGTATTTT. Its protein is CASSQRGTDTQYF.

The V gene is TRBV6-6, the J gene TRBJ2-2; possibly TRBD2 for D (6 bases). The V gene lost 1 base and the J gene lost 2 bases, with 8 bases spanning the gap. The CDR3 is 15 residues long. Germline CDR1 is MNHNY and CDR2 is SVGAGI (reference sequence). The CDR3 sequence is CASSYFAGNTGELFF. The CDR3 region has the DNA TGTGCCAGCAGTTACTTTGCGGGAAACACCGGGGAGCTGTTTTTT.

This chain uses TRBV2 with TRBJ1-2, with D tentatively TRBD1 (5 bases). The V and J ends lost 7 bases and 8 bases respectively, with 32 bases between them. The CDR3 loop spans 18 amino acids. The germline CDR1 and CDR2 sequences are SNHLY and FYNNEI. The CDR3 DNA follows: TGTGCCAGCATGGGTACAGGCAAAGACAGCCCCAAAGCGGTGGGCTACACCTTC. It encodes CASMGTGKDSPKAVGYTF. Full variable domain (remainder filled in from reference TRBV2 and TRBJ1-2): EPEVTQTPSHQVTQMGQEVILRCVPISNHLYFYWYRQILGQKVEFLVSFYNNEISEKSEIFDDQFSVERPDGSNFTLKIRSTKLEDSAMYFCASMGTGKDSPKAVGYTFGSGTRLTVV.

This clone is termed medium-sized. The genes are TRBV5-4 and TRBJ1-2; possible D gene TRBD1, 6 bases. CDR1 SGHNT and CDR2 YYREEE come from the germline V gene (reference sequence). The germline V and J ends were trimmed by 0 bases and 4 bases, with 10 bases remaining between them. The CDR3 is 14 amino acids. The CDR3 sequence is CASSLAQGGYGYTF. The CDR3 DNA is TGTGCCAGCAGCTTGGCACAGGGCGGCTATGGCTACACCTTC. Looking up the rest from reference TRBV5-4 and TRBJ1-2 gives the full variable domain: ETGVTQSPTHLIKTRGQQVTLRCSSQSGHNTVSWYQQALGQGPQFIFQYYREEENGRGNFPPRFSGLQFPNYSSELNVNALELDDSALYLCASSLAQGGYGYTFGSGTRLTVV.

This clone has ten or more counts. The chain employs TRBV4-3 and TRBJ1-2; a possible D gene is TRBD1 (6 bases). The CDR3 spans 17 residues. Deletions cut 1 base from V and 0 bases from J, with 15 bases between. CDR1 and CDR2 from the germline V gene are LGHNA and YSLEER. This CDR3 is CASSQVGERGANYGYTF. CDR3 in DNA: TGCGCCAGCAGCCAAGTGGGGGAAAGGGGGGCTAACTATGGCTACACCTTC.

This clone is deemed medium-sized. The gene calls are TRBV5-1 and TRBJ2-7; D gene unclear. Germline V gene sequence: CDR1 SGHRS, CDR2 YFSETQ. Trimming removed 4 bases at V and 3 bases at J, with 5 bases between. The CDR3 sequence is 11 residues long. CDR3 in amino acids: CASSDNYEQYF. CDR3 sequence (DNA): TGCGCCAGCAGCGACAACTACGAGCAGTACTTC.

This clone was observed at least ten times. This chain uses TRBV4-2 with TRBJ1-2; the D gene is possibly TRBD1 (6 bases). CDR1 LGHNA and CDR2 YNFKEQ come from the germline V gene. This CDR3 is built from 16 residues. V lost 3 bases and J 4 bases, leaving 18 bases between the germline ends. The CDR3 protein is CASSHDGPDSPYGYTF. DNA of the CDR3: TGTGCCAGCAGCCATGATGGCCCGGACAGTCCCTATGGCTACACCTTC.

In its sample, this clone was seen a few times. The CDR3 sequence is CASSAEAGAGNEQFF. CDR3 DNA: TGTGCCAGCAGCGCCGAAGCGGGAGCAGGAAATGAGCAGTTCTTC. The chain employs TRBV7-8 and TRBJ2-1, with 8 bases aligning to TRBD2. The CDR3 covers 15 residues. Germline CDR1 and CDR2: SGHVS and FQNEAQ. After removal of 5 bases from V and 7 bases from J, the junction contained 10 bases not matched to a gene.

The chain links TRBV6-1 to TRBJ2-7; possibly TRBD1 or TRBD2 for D (6 bases each). Germline V CDR1 and CDR2: MNHNS, SASEGT. This CDR3 contains 14 residues. Trimming removed 5 bases at V and 0 bases at J, with 11 bases between. The CDR3 bases are TGTGCCAGCAGTCTCCGGGGGCCCTCCTACGAGCAGTACTTC. Protein: CASSLRGPSYEQYF.

Many counts were recorded for this clone. This chain links TRBV27 with TRBJ2-6, with 9 bases aligning to TRBD2. The CDR3 sequence is 15 residues long. CDR1 and CDR2 (germline): MNHEY, SMNVEV (reference sequence). V was clipped by 6 bases and J by 2 bases; unmatched bases: 2. CDR3 sequence (DNA): TGTGCCAGCAGGGCGGGGGGGGCTGGGGCCAACGTCCTGACTTTC. Its protein is CASRAGGAGANVLTF.

There are a few counts of this clone. Sequence at one end of the junction differs from germline and may be a read error. Other DNA sequences within the sample encode an identical CDR3. The chain carries TRBV28 and TRBJ1-2; D is undetermined. CDR1 is MDHEN and CDR2 is SYDVKM in the germline V gene. The CDR3 is 13 amino acids. The CDR3 is CASTPTFSYGYTF. DNA for the CDR3: TGTGCCAGCACCCCCACGTTCTCATATGGCTACACCTTT.